A single sample is the source of the 25 T cell receptor delta chains below, sequenced in a study of Vγ9Vδ2 T cells in congenital toxoplasmosis listed by TCRdb under 2021. The instrument was an Illumina MiSeq. cDNA was generated in one tube by template-switch reverse transcription with TRGC- and TRDC-specific primers, using SuperScript II. The TRGC primer was designed so that it would bind both of the constant genes TRGC1 and TRGC2. TCRdb called clones afresh from the public reads with CATT; identical DNA rows were later merged. The sample yields more than 400 delta-chain clones; around 3.2% were counted once. The top ten constitute roughly 31% of the sample. What was sequenced was gamma-delta T cells from blood. These receptors were taken from a child under 10 years old born to a mother with Toxoplasma gondii infection during pregnancy, either congenitally infected or uninfected (not recorded which).

By proportion, this clone is medium-sized. V usage is TRDV1 and J usage is TRDJ1; D remains unclear. This CDR3 comprises 20 residues. From germline, CDR1 is TSWWSYY and CDR2 QGS. V was pared by 1 base and J by 0 bases, with 24 bases between. CDR3 DNA sequence: TGTGCTCTTGGGGAACGAAGAACCTCGGGGTCCCCGAAGGACACCGATAAACTCATCTTT. Amino acids: CALGERRTSGSPKDTDKLIF.

V gene TRDV2 combines with J gene TRDJ1, with TRDD3 matching 9 bases. The CDR3 sequence is 14 residues long. V lost 2 bases, J lost 4 bases, and 4 bases stayed unmatched. In germline, CDR1 is GEAIGNYY, CDR2 EKD. CDR3 loop: CACDILGEGDKLIF. As DNA, the CDR3 is TGTGCCTGTGACATACTGGGGGAAGGCGATAAACTCATCTTT.

Within the sample, this clone is large (0.1 to 1%). Additional DNA sequences in this sample encode the identical CDR3. The rearrangement uses TRDV1 and TRDJ1; no clear D. Germline V gives CDR1 TSWWSYY, CDR2 QGS. The CDR3 is made up of 15 amino acids. Trimming pared 2 bases from V and 0 bases from J, leaving 10 bases between. In nucleotides, the CDR3 is TGTGCTCTTGGGGAAGTAGGACCTTACACCGATAAACTCATCTTT. Residues: CALGEVGPYTDKLIF.

Details on this clone: A read error likely explains why the TCRdb protein, taken from a much larger clone, differs from this DNA's translation at residue 8; the protein shown is translated from the DNA. The chain combines TRDV2 with TRDJ3, with 8 bases fitting TRDD3. The J gene is not listed in TCRdb, so it was assigned here from a DNA match to germline. Losses at the gene ends were 1 base for V and 0 bases for J; bases not matched to a gene: 4. There are 18 residues in the CDR3. Germline lookup yields CDR1 GEAIGNYY and CDR2 EKD. The CDR3 bases are TGTGCCTGTGACACGGGGGATATGCGCTCCTGGGACACCCGACAGATGTTTTTC. It specifies CACDTGDMRSWDTRQMFF.

Notes on this clone: Given a far larger clone just one base away, this is likely a sequencing read error. The chain carries TRDV3 and TRDJ1; tentatively, D is TRDD2 (6 bases). The J gene is not listed in TCRdb, so it was assigned here from a DNA match to germline. Germline V gene sequence: CDR1 TVYSNPD, CDR2 GDNSRS (reference sequence). The CDR3 is made up of 18 amino acids. The CDR3 DNA reads as TGCGCCTTGAGACCTTCCAAACCCACTGGACCCTACACCGATAAACTCATCTTT. Amino acid sequence: CALRPSKPTGPYTDKLIF.

This clone came up a few times. Since a far larger clone is one base different, this is likely a read error. Other DNA sequences in this specimen translate into the identical CDR3. V gene TRDV3 combines with J gene TRDJ1, with 8 bases fitting TRDD3. CDR3 length: 20 amino acids. Looked up from germline, CDR1 is TVYSNPD and CDR2 is GDNSRS (reference sequence). CDR3: CAFTRAAGFTGYAYTDKLIF. The CDR3 DNA follows: TGCGCCTTTACCCGGGCAGCCGGTTTTACGGGATACGCGTACACCGATAAACTCATCTTT.

This clone is large in the sample. The chain joins TRDV2 to TRDJ1; a weak D match, TRDD3 (5 bases). From germline, CDR1 is GEAIGNYY and CDR2 EKD. With 1 base removed from V and 4 bases from J, the gap between germline ends came to 21 bases. There are 17 residues in the CDR3. CDR3 coding DNA: TGTGCCTGTGACACGAGGGATGTGGGGCCGAACCACGATAAACTCATCTTT. It yields the protein CACDTRDVGPNHDKLIF.

Remarks on this clone: This DNA's translation and the protein TCRdb lists, from a much larger clone, do not match at residue 6, likely due to a read error; the protein shown is translated from the DNA. V usage is TRDV2 and J usage is TRDJ1; 13 bases align to TRDD3. CDR1 GEAIGNYY and CDR2 EKD come from the germline V gene. The CDR3 has 18 residues. The V gene end was trimmed by 1 base and the J gene end by 0 bases; junction bases not matched to a gene: 7. CDR3 DNA: TGTGCCTGTGACACTCGGTTGACTGGGGGATACGACACCGATAAACTCATCTTT. Residues: CACDTRLTGGYDTDKLIF.

About this clone itself: TCRdb's listed protein matches a much larger clone and diverges from this DNA's translation at residue 9, likely through a read error; the protein shown comes from the DNA. The J gene is TRDJ1, the V gene TRAV29/DV5, with TRDD3 matching over 11 bases. Germline assignment: CDR1 NSMFDY and CDR2 ISSIKDK. V was clipped by 0 bases and J by 5 bases; unmatched bases: 18. This CDR3 comprises 19 residues. The CDR3 DNA reads as TGTGCAGCAAGCGGATGCGGCCCGAGTACTGGGGGATATTCGGATAAACTCATCTTT. Translating it yields CAASGCGPSTGGYSDKLIF. Filled out from reference TRAV29/DV5 and TRDJ1, the complete variable domain reads DQQVKQNSPSLSVQEGRISILNCDYTNSMFDYFLWYKKYPAEGPTFLISISSIKDKNEDGRFTVFLNKSAKHLSLHIVPSQPGDSAVYFCAASGCGPSTGGYSDKLIFGKGTRVTVEP.

This clone turned up a few times. The translation of this DNA and the TCRdb protein of a much larger clone differ at residue 13, probably owing to a read error; the protein shown here is translated from the DNA. The chain is built from TRDV2 and TRDJ2; no firm D call. The CDR3 spans 17 residues. Germline CDR1 GEAIGNYY, CDR2 EKD. CDR3 sequence reads: CACDTLEGPPLTTQLFF. The CDR3 region has the DNA TGTGCCTGTGACACTTTAGAGGGACCCCCTTTGACAACACAACTCTTCTTT.

A few counts support this clone. A far larger clone is only one base removed, so a read error is likely. Other DNA variants within this sample encode the same CDR3. This chain connects TRDV1 to TRDJ1, with 10 bases identical to TRDD3. Germline assignment: CDR1 TSWWSYY and CDR2 QGS. The CDR3 covers 18 residues. As DNA, the CDR3 is TGCGCTCTTGGGGAAACCAGACTGGGGGATCCGTACACCGATAAACTCATCTTT. This encodes CALGETRLGDPYTDKLIF.

This clone was observed a handful of times. TCRdb has a much larger clone's protein, which differs at residue 3 from the translation of this DNA, likely because of a read error; what is shown is the protein translated from the DNA. The chain couples TRAV29/DV5 to TRDJ1; D possibly corresponds to TRDD2 (5 bases). Germline V gene sequence: CDR1 NSMFDY, CDR2 ISSIKDK. This CDR3 comprises 15 residues. For the CDR3, the DNA is TGTGCAGAAAGCGTTGGTCGCCTACCCACCGATAAACTCATCTTT. Translated, it gives CAESVGRLPTDKLIF.

This clone was counted between two and nine times. For this DNA, TCRdb reports the protein of a much larger clone, which diverges at residue 9, most likely from a read error; the protein presented here is translated directly from the DNA. The V gene is TRDV2, the J gene TRDJ3; TRDD3 matches at 7 bases. This CDR3 is built from 18 residues. The germline V gene has CDR1 GEAIGNYY and CDR2 EKD. V was clipped by 0 bases and J by 0 bases; unmatched bases: 4. The CDR3 loop is CACDTVLGSSWDTRQMFF. DNA for the CDR3: TGTGCCTGTGACACCGTACTGGGGAGCTCCTGGGACACCCGACAGATGTTTTTC.

A word on this clone: TCRdb's entry gives the protein of a much larger clone, which mismatches this DNA's translation at residue 4, likely from a read error; the protein reported here is translated from the DNA. The V call is TRDV2, the J call TRDJ1; 9 nucleotides line up with TRDD3. This CDR3 is 19 amino acids long. In germline, CDR1 is GEAIGNYY, CDR2 EKD. The CDR3 coding sequence is TGTGCCTGTAACACCGTAACATTCTGGGGGATCCAGGACACCGATAAACTCATCTTT. Translating it yields CACNTVTFWGIQDTDKLIF.

Of note for this clone: A read error likely explains why the TCRdb protein, taken from a much larger clone, differs from this DNA's translation at residue 3; the protein shown is translated from the DNA. This chain joins TRDV2 and TRDJ3, with 8 bases lining up with TRDD3. The CDR3 extends over 19 amino acids. Germline values: CDR1 GEAIGNYY, CDR2 EKD. For the CDR3, the DNA is TGTGCCCGTGACTTTACTGGGGGCCGAAGCTCCTGGGACACCCGACAGATGTTTTTC. Translation gives CARDFTGGRSSWDTRQMFF.

This clone has just a few counts. TCRdb's listed protein matches a much larger clone and diverges from this DNA's translation at residue 10, likely through a read error; the protein shown comes from the DNA. The chain employs TRAV29/DV5 and TRDJ1, with 10 bases identical to TRDD3. V lost 0 bases, J lost 5 bases, and 19 bases stayed unmatched. CDR3 size: 19 residues. Germline V lookup: CDR1 NSMFDY, CDR2 ISSIKDK. CDR3 loop: CAASGCGPCAGGYSDKLIF. The CDR3 nucleotides are TGTGCAGCAAGCGGATGCGGCCCGTGTGCTGGGGGATATTCGGATAAACTCATCTTT.

This clone was recorded a few times. Given a far larger clone just one base away, this is likely a sequencing read error. At the DNA level, this CDR3 is encoded by other sequences in the same sample as well. The chain links TRDV2 to TRDJ3; TRDD3 aligns across 8 bases. This CDR3 spans 18 amino acids. The germline V gene has CDR1 GEAIGNYY and CDR2 EKD. Trimming cost V 1 base and J 0 bases; bases outside gene matches: 4. The CDR3 region has the DNA TGTGCCTGTGACACGGTACTGGGGGGCTCCTGGGACACCCGACAGATGTTTTTC. Protein sequence: CACDTVLGGSWDTRQMFF.

Points on this clone: TCRdb shows a much larger clone's protein in place of this DNA's translation, and the two differ at residue 11, likely through a read error; the protein shown is translated from the DNA. V is TRDV2 and J is TRDJ1; 13 positions agree with TRDD3. V shed 3 bases, J shed 1 base, and the junction held 7 bases outside the gene matches. Germline V CDR1 and CDR2: GEAIGNYY, EKD. This CDR3 has 17 amino acids. The chain's CDR3 is CACDPVLGDTTTDKLIF. For the CDR3, the DNA is TGTGCCTGTGACCCTGTACTGGGGGATACGACCACCGATAAACTCATCTTT.

With respect to this clone: The protein recorded in TCRdb matches a much larger clone and deviates from this DNA's translation at residue 3, suggesting a read error; the protein here is obtained by translating the DNA. The chain uses TRDV2 and TRDJ2; D is unclear. Germline CDR1 GEAIGNYY, CDR2 EKD. The CDR3 consists of 17 residues. In DNA, the CDR3 is TGTGCCCGTGACACTTTAGAGGGACCCCCTTTGACAGCACAACTCTTCTTT. Protein product: CARDTLEGPPLTAQLFF.

On this clone itself: The TCRdb protein, from a much larger clone, departs from this DNA's translation at residue 9, likely by read error; the protein shown derives from the DNA. V is TRDV2 and J is TRDJ3; weak D call: TRDD3 (5 bases). CDR3 length: 17 amino acids. Germline loops: CDR1 GEAIGNYY, CDR2 EKD. V lost 3 bases and J 2 bases, leaving 13 bases between the germline ends. CDR3 nucleotide sequence: TGTGCCTGTGACTCAATGGGGACCCCCTGGGACACCCGACAGATGTTTTTC. This codes for CACDSMGTPWDTRQMFF.

Concerning this clone itself: The TCRdb record carries a much larger clone's protein, which differs from this DNA's translation at residue 13; a read error is the likely cause, and the protein listed here is the DNA translation. The J gene is TRDJ3, the V gene TRDV2, with 13 bases matching TRDD3. The CDR3 consists of 19 residues. Germline V gives CDR1 GEAIGNYY, CDR2 EKD. CDR3 protein: CACDTGGYASSWNTRQMFF. For the CDR3, the DNA is TGTGCCTGTGATACTGGGGGATACGCGAGCTCCTGGAACACCCGACAGATGTTTTTC.

This clone is large by share. The chain has TRDV2 and TRDJ3, with D possibly matching TRDD3 (6 bases). Trimming shortened V by 0 bases and J by 0 bases, and 8 bases separated the two germline ends. The CDR3 is 17 residues long. Germline loops: CDR1 GEAIGNYY, CDR2 EKD. DNA of the CDR3: TGTGCCTGTGACACCGTGGGGGGCTCCTGGGACACCCGACAGATGTTTTTC. This codes for CACDTVGGSWDTRQMFF.

Worth noting for this clone: The mismatch at residue 11 between this DNA's translation and the TCRdb protein of a much larger clone likely reflects a read error; the protein shown is translated from the DNA. The chain employs TRDV2 and TRDJ3, with 7 bases identical to TRDD3. This CDR3 contains 18 residues. Per germline, CDR1 GEAIGNYY and CDR2 EKD. CDR3 in amino acids: CACDVLGTSSRDTRQMFF. CDR3 coding DNA: TGTGCCTGTGACGTACTGGGGACTAGCTCCCGGGACACCCGACAGATGTTTTTC.

About this clone: This likely came from a read error, as a far larger clone is one base away. The V call is TRDV1, the J call TRDJ1; 9 nucleotides line up with TRDD3. Here the J gene was assigned by germline matching of the DNA, as TCRdb has none. The V and J ends lost 1 base and 0 bases, in that order; junction bases with no gene match: 12. The CDR3 consists of 19 residues. Germline loops: CDR1 TSWWSYY, CDR2 QGS. CDR3 bases: TGTGCTCTTGGGGAACACCGAGCTGGGGGATCATCGTACACCGATAAACTCATCTTT. This codes for CALGEHRAGGSSYTDKLIF.

This clone occurred a few times. TCRdb shows a much larger clone's protein in place of this DNA's translation, and the two differ at residue 14, likely through a read error; the protein shown is translated from the DNA. The chain joins TRDV2 to TRDJ3; the match to TRDD3 covers 11 bases. The J gene, left out of TCRdb, was set here by checking the DNA against germline. Germline values: CDR1 GEAIGNYY, CDR2 EKD. There are 18 residues in the CDR3. CDR3 nucleotides: TGTGCCTGTGACACCTGGGGGATACGCTCCTGGGACACCCAACAGATGTTTTTC. Translated: CACDTWGIRSWDTQQMFF.